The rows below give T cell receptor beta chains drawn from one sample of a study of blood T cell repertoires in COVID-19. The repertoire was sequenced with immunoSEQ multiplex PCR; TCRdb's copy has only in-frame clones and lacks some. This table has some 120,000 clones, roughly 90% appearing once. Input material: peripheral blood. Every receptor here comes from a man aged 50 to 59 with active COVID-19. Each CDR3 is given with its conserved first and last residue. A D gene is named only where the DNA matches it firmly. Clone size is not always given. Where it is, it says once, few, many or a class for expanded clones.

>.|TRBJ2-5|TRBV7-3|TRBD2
TGTGCCAGCAGCCCCCAGCGGGGGGCTCGGGAGACCCAGTACTTC
CASSPQRGARETQYF
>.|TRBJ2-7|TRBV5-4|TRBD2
TGTGCCAGCAGCTCCGGACTAGCGAACCTCTACGAGCAGTACTTC
CASSSGLANLYEQYF
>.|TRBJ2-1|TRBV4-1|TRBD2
TGCGCCAGCAGCCACCGGGGGGGGCAGTTCTTC
CASSHRGGQFF
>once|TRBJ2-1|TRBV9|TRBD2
TGTGCCAGCAGCGTCGCCGGGACTAGCGGTCAGGAGCAGTTCTTC
CASSVAGTSGQEQFF
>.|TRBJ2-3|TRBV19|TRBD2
TGTGCCAGTAAAAGGTACGCGGGGGTCACAGATACGCAGTATTTT
CASKRYAGVTDTQYF
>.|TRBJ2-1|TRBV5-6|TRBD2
TGTGCCAGCAGCTTGGTCGGTAGCGGGAGTCGAAATGAGCAGTTCTTC
CASSLVGSGSRNEQFF
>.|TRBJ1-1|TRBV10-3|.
TGTGCCATCAGCGTTTGGCCGGGAGAGAACACTGAAGCTTTCTTT
CAISVWPGENTEAFF
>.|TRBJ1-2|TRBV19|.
TGTGCCAGTAGCACCACAAGGCAGGGCTATGGCTACACCTTC
CASSTTRQGYGYTF
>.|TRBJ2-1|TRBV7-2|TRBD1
TGTGCCAGCAGCTTACAAGGACAGGGGAACAATGAGCAGTTCTTC
CASSLQGQGNNEQFF
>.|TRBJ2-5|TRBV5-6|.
TGTGCCAGCAGCTTGTACGGGACAAGGCTAGAGACCCAGTACTTC
CASSLYGTRLETQYF
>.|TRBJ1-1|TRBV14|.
TGTGCCAGCAGCCAACCGGGGATGAACACTGAAGCTTTCTTT
CASSQPGMNTEAFF
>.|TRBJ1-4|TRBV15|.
TGTGCCACCAGCAGGTCCCCAGGGGCTAATGAAAAACTGTTTTTT
CATSRSPGANEKLFF
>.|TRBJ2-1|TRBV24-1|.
TGTGCCACCAGTGATCGGTCAGGGGACTCCTACAATGAGCAGTTCTTC
CATSDRSGDSYNEQFF
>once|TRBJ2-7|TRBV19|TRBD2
TGTGCCAGTAGTAGCGGCGGGGGATACGAGCAGTACTTC
CASSSGGGYEQYF
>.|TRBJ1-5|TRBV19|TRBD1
TGTGCCAGTAGCAAGGGACAGGGGCTTGTTGGCAATCAGCCCCAGCATTTT
CASSKGQGLVGNQPQHF
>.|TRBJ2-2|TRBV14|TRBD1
TGTGCCAGCAGTCCGGACAGGGTCGGGCCCGGGGAGCTGTTTTTT
CASSPDRVGPGELFF
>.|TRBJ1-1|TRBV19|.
TGTGCCAGTAGTATGGGGGGGCCTCCTGAAGCTTTCTTT
CASSMGGPPEAFF
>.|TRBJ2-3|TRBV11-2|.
TGTGCCAGCAGCTTAGTTCGGGGGGCCAGCACAGATACGCAGTATTTT
CASSLVRGASTDTQYF
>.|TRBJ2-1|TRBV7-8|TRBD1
TGTGCCAGCAGCTTAGCATCGTATGGGGACAGGGCTAATGAGCAGTTCTTC
CASSLASYGDRANEQFF
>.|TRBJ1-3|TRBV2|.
TGTGCCACCACGTCGGTCTCTGGAAACACCATATATTTT
CATTSVSGNTIYF
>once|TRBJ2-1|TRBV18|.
TGTGCCAGCTCCAAGGTTGGGAGCTCCTACAATGAGCAGTTCTTC
CASSKVGSSYNEQFF
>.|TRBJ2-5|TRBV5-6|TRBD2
TGTGCCAGCAGATTTGGGACTAGCGGGAGTAGGGAGACCCAGTACTTC
CASRFGTSGSRETQYF
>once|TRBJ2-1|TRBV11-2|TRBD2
TGTGCCAGCAGCTTAGTTATAGCGGGAGGGGGGTTAAATGAGCAGTTCTTC
CASSLVIAGGGLNEQFF
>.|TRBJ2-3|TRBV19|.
TGTGCCAGTACGGCAGCGGACACAGATACGCAGTATTTT
CASTAADTDTQYF
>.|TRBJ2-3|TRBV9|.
TGTGCCAGCAGCGTAGGAGGTCGGGGCACAGATACGCAGTATTTT
CASSVGGRGTDTQYF
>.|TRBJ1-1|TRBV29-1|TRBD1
TGCAGCGTGACAGGGGTAGATGGCACTGAAGCTTTCTTT
CSVTGVDGTEAFF
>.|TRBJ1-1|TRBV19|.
TGTGCCAGTACTCCCGACGGGGGGAGGACTGAAGCTTTCTTT
CASTPDGGRTEAFF
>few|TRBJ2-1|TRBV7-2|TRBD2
TGTGCCAGCAGCTCGAAGGGACTAGCGAGGGGTAATGAGCAGTTCTTC
CASSSKGLARGNEQFF
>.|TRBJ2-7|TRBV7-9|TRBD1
TGTGCCAGCAGCCCCCCGGACAGGGGTAACGAGCAGTACTTC
CASSPPDRGNEQYF
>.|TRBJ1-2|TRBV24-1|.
TGTGCCACCAGTGACGGGGGGGTAATCTACACCTTC
CATSDGGVIYTF
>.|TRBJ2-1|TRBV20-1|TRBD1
TGCAGTGCTAGTCGGGACAGGGTCTATGAGCAGTTCTTC
CSASRDRVYEQFF
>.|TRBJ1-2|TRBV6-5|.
TGTGCCAGCCGATCTACCGGGGGTCTTAACTATGGCTACACCTTC
CASRSTGGLNYGYTF
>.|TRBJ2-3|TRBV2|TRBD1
TGTGCCAGCAAGTGGGTCACAGGGGGCACAGATACGCAGTATTTT
CASKWVTGGTDTQYF
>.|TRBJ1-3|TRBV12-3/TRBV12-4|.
TGTGCCAGCAGCCCAGGGGTTGGAAACACCATATATTTT
CASSPGVGNTIYF
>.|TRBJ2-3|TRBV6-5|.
TGTGCCAGCAGAGGGAGAAACAGGGGGGGAGATACGCAGTATTTT
CASRGRNRGGDTQYF
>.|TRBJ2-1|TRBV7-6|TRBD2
TGTGCCAGCAGCCCTTTCGGCGGGGGATACAATGAGCAGTTCTTC
CASSPFGGGYNEQFF
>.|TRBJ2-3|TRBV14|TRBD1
TGTGCCAGCAGGCTTGGGACAGGGGGGACAGATACGCAGTATTTT
CASRLGTGGTDTQYF
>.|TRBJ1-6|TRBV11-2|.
TGTGCCAGCAGCTTAGTGCGGCAGGGAAATTCACCCCTCCACTTT
CASSLVRQGNSPLHF
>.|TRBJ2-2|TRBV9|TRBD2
TGTGCCAGCAGCTCATCGACTAGCGCTAACACCGGGGAGCTGTTTTTT
CASSSSTSANTGELFF
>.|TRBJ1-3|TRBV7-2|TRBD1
TGTGCCAGCAGCCGGACAGGTTCTGGAAACACCATATATTTT
CASSRTGSGNTIYF
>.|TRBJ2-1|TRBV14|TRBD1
TGTGCCAGCAGGACAGGGGGGAACAATGAGCAGTTCTTC
CASRTGGNNEQFF
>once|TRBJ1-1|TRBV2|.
TGTGCCAGCAGGAGTGATTTGAACACTGAAGCTTTCTTT
CASRSDLNTEAFF
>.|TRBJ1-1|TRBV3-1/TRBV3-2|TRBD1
TGTGCCAGCAGCCGAGTTTCAGGGGGAGGCACTGAAGCTTTCTTT
CASSRVSGGGTEAFF
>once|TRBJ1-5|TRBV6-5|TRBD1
TGTGCCAGCAGCCTGACAGGGGGCGGCAATCAGCCCCAGCATTTT
CASSLTGGGNQPQHF
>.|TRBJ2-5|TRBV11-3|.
TGTGCCAGCAGCTTAGTGTCGACAGAAGAGACCCAGTACTTC
CASSLVSTEETQYF
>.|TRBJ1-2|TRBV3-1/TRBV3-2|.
TGTGCCAGCAGCCCGTTTGGCGGCTATGGCTACACCTTC
CASSPFGGYGYTF
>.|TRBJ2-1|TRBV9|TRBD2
TGTGCCAGCAGCGCTAGCGGGAGGATCAATGAGCAGTTCTTC
CASSASGRINEQFF
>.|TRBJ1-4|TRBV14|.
TGTGCCAGCAGCCAAGGGTCCGGTGTAAATGAAAAACTGTTTTTT
CASSQGSGVNEKLFF
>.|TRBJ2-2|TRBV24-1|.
TGTGCCACCCAGTCGAGGCACAGGCCGAACACCGGGGAGCTGTTTTTT
CATQSRHRPNTGELFF
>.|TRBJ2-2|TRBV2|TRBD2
TGTGCCAGCAGTGAAAGGCTAGCGGACACCGGGGAGCTGTTTTTT
CASSERLADTGELFF
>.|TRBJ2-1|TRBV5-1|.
TGCGCCAGCAGCTTGTCGAACAGCTACAATGAGCAGTTCTTC
CASSLSNSYNEQFF